The subject of this entry is one T cell receptor beta chain. The germline V gene encodes CDR1 SGHKS and CDR2 YYEKEE (reference sequence). The CDR3 loop spans 14 amino acids. Trimming shortened V by 2 bases and J by 2 bases, and 11 bases separated the two germline ends. The sample comes from a study of OX40 agonist ivuxolimab in advanced cancers. As for the study in general: Cohort: around 86% men, mean age 60, aged roughly 23 to 79. Treatment received earlier with anti-PD-1, anti-PD-L1 or anti-CTLA-4 agents was allowed, and more than 30% had some.

The assay was immunoSEQ multiplex PCR, and TCRdb's table has in-frame clones only and misses some. This sample has about 79,000 clones, with roughly 94% found just once. The starting material was CD4+ or CD8+ T cells sorted from blood, obtained in a trial of the OX40 agonist ivuxolimab. This clonotype was obtained from an adult with an advanced solid tumor such as melanoma, head and neck, liver or kidney cancer. This chain links TRBV5-5 with TRBJ2-7; D is unresolved. CDR3 coding DNA: TGTGCCAGCAGCTTATCCGCGGCAGCCTACGAGCAGTACTTC. It is translated as CASSLSAAAYEQYF.